One sample yielded the 27 T cell receptor beta chains listed below, sequenced in a study of regulatory dendritic cells for organ transplantation. These TCRs' antigens remain unknown. Allogeneic regulatory or mature dendritic cells were co-cultured for less than 6 days with CFSE-labeled sorted T cells at 1:10. Assay: immunoSEQ multiplex PCR; the TCRdb copy retains only in-frame clones and omits some. The sample holds around 5,400 clones, under 85% seen once. Material: memory CD8+ T cells from blood cultured with regulatory dendritic cells. Subset reported: CD45RO+ memory T cells. All receptors derive from a human donor in good health.

This clone was observed a handful of times. The gene calls are TRBV7-6 and TRBJ1-1; D gene uncertain. This CDR3 comprises 14 residues. The ends were cut back, 5 bases at V and 1 base at J, with 11 bases in the middle. The germline V gene has CDR1 SGHVS and CDR2 FNYEAQ. In DNA, the CDR3 is TGTGCCAGCAGCCAAAACGAAGGGAACACTGAAGCTTTCTTT. It codes for CASSQNEGNTEAFF.

This clone came up once. The chain combines TRBV6-1 with TRBJ2-7, with TRBD1 as a possible D gene (6 bases). This CDR3 is built from 14 residues. Per the germline V gene, CDR1 is MNHNS and CDR2 is SASEGT. The V gene lost 3 bases and the J gene lost 3 bases, with 12 bases spanning the gap. The CDR3 DNA is TGTGCCAGCAGTGAGTTTGGCAGGGGCTACGAGCAGTACTTC. Its translation is CASSEFGRGYEQYF.

The chain has TRBV7-2 and TRBJ1-2; D uncertain. The CDR3 extends over 14 amino acids. Germline V lookup: CDR1 SGHTA, CDR2 FQGNSA. The V and J ends lost 3 bases and 2 bases respectively, with 10 bases between them. CDR3 DNA: TGTGCCAGCAGCTTGGGCAGCACGAACTATGGCTACACCTTC. This sequence encodes CASSLGSTNYGYTF.

By its share, this clone is medium-sized. This chain links TRBV6-5 with TRBJ2-1, with unresolved D. The CDR3 is made up of 16 amino acids. CDR1 and CDR2 from the germline V gene are MNHEY and SVGAGI. V was clipped by 0 bases and J by 4 bases, with 13 bases between them. CDR3 residues: CASSYSIGLNYNEQFF. The DNA for the CDR3 is TGTGCCAGCAGTTACTCGATTGGCCTTAATTACAATGAGCAGTTCTTC.

The rearrangement joins TRBV7-2 to TRBJ2-3, with 9 bases aligning to TRBD2. The CDR3 has 17 amino acids. Trimming cost V 1 base and J 0 bases; bases outside gene matches: 5. The germline V gene encodes CDR1 SGHTA and CDR2 FQGNSA. The CDR3 loop reads CASSLESSGTSTDTQYF. Here the CDR3 DNA reads TGTGCCAGCAGCTTAGAGTCTAGCGGGACTAGCACAGATACGCAGTATTTT.

This chain connects TRBV10-2 to TRBJ2-7; the D gene is possibly TRBD2 (6 bases). The CDR3 has 15 residues. V was clipped by 3 bases and J by 0 bases, with 12 bases between them. CDR1 and CDR2 from the germline V gene are WSHSY and SAAADI. This chain's CDR3 is CASSETSTSSYEQYF. The DNA of the CDR3 is TGCGCCAGCAGTGAAACTTCGACTAGCTCCTACGAGCAGTACTTC.

V gene TRBV6-5 combines with J gene TRBJ1-1; D gene uncertain. The CDR3 contains 14 residues. Germline CDR1 and CDR2: MNHEY and SVGAGI. V was shortened by 5 bases and J by 1 base, with 11 bases between the two germline ends. CDR3 sequence: CASSQALPNTEAFF. The CDR3 nucleotides read TGTGCCAGCAGTCAGGCACTCCCGAACACTGAAGCTTTCTTT.

The chain joins TRBV7-9 to TRBJ2-5, with unresolved D. The germline gives CDR1 SEHNR, CDR2 FQNEAQ (reference sequence). CDR3 length equals 14 residues. The V gene lost 7 bases and the J gene lost 5 bases, with 17 bases spanning the gap. The CDR3 loop reads CASTSGGSAETQYF. The CDR3 bases are TGTGCCAGCACATCGGGTGGGTCGGCCGAGACCCAGTACTTC.

The chain links TRBV27 to TRBJ1-4, with 7 bases fitting TRBD1. This CDR3 comprises 15 residues. Per the germline V gene, CDR1 is MNHEY and CDR2 is SMNVEV (reference sequence). V was clipped by 5 bases and J by 6 bases; unmatched bases: 9. The DNA for the CDR3 is TGTGCCAGCAGTGATAGGACAGGACGACATGAAAAACTGTTTTTT. As protein: CASSDRTGRHEKLFF. The entire variable domain, with the rest obtained from reference TRBV27 and TRBJ1-4, is as follows: EAQVTQNPRYLITVTGKKLTVTCSQNMNHEYMSWYRQDPGLGLRQIYYSMNVEVTDKGDVPEGYKVSRKEKRNFPLILESPSPNQTSLYFCASSDRTGRHEKLFFGSGTQLSVL.

This clone is termed medium-sized. This rearrangement joins TRBV18 to TRBJ2-3; D ambiguous. CDR1 KGHSH and CDR2 LQKENI come from the germline V gene. The CDR3 totals 14 residues. V was clipped by 2 bases and J by 3 bases, with 9 bases between them. CDR3 sequence (DNA): TGTGCCAGCTCACCAAGGCCAATAACAGATACGCAGTATTTT. Translated, it gives CASSPRPITDTQYF.

Only a few counts were recorded for this clone. J is TRBJ2-3 and V is TRBV5-5; D possibly corresponds to TRBD1 (6 bases). CDR1 SGHKS and CDR2 YYEKEE come from the germline V gene (reference sequence). CDR3 length equals 16 residues. Trimming stripped 2 bases from V and 5 bases from J, with 18 bases between. The CDR3 DNA follows: TGTGCCAGCAGCTTTTTCGGTTCAGGGGCCCGAGATACGCAGTATTTT. Its protein product is CASSFFGSGARDTQYF. Looking up the rest from reference TRBV5-5 and TRBJ2-3 gives the full variable domain: DAGVTQSPTHLIKTRGQQVTLRCSPISGHKSVSWYQQVLGQGPQFIFQYYEKEERGRGNFPDRFSARQFPNYSSELNVNALLLGDSALYLCASSFFGSGARDTQYFGPGTRLTVL.

The CDR3 is CASSVAGANTGELFF. The CDR3 nucleotides read TGTGCCAGCAGCGTGGCGGGAGCGAACACCGGGGAGCTGTTTTTT. This sequence joins TRBV9 and TRBJ2-2, with 7 bases matching TRBD2. CDR3 length: 15 residues. Germline lookup yields CDR1 SGDLS and CDR2 YYNGEE. V dropped 2 bases and J dropped 0; count of bases not matched to a gene: 1.

This clone rates as medium-sized. The chain uses TRBV19 and TRBJ2-2; 7 bases map to TRBD2. V trimming: 7 bases; J trimming: 7 bases; junction bases outside the gene matches: 24. Per germline, CDR1 LNHDA and CDR2 SQIVND (reference sequence). This CDR3 comprises 19 residues. This CDR3 reads CASTTGLASGGLLGGELFF. Written as DNA, the CDR3 is TGTGCCAGTACTACGGGGTTGGCTAGCGGCGGGCTGTTGGGCGGGGAGCTGTTTTTT. The full variable domain, in which reference TRBV19 and TRBJ2-2 provide the parts outside the CDR3, is DGGITQSPKYLFRKEGQNVTLSCEQNLNHDAMYWYRQDPGQGLRLIYYSQIVNDFQKGDIAEGYSVSREKKESFPLTVTSAQKNPTAFYLCASTTGLASGGLLGGELFFGEGSRLTVL.

The chain links TRBV6-5 to TRBJ2-7, with D uncertain. This CDR3 spans 11 amino acids. Trimming pared 6 bases from V and 3 bases from J, leaving 6 bases between. Germline V gene lookup returns CDR1 MNHEY and CDR2 SVGAGI. The CDR3 region is CASRNNYEQYF. CDR3 bases: TGTGCCAGCAGGAATAACTACGAGCAGTACTTC.

The chain uses TRBV25-1 and TRBJ1-1, with D unclear. CDR1 and CDR2 (germline): MGHDK, SYGVNS. Deletions cut 6 bases from V and 7 bases from J, with 12 bases between. The CDR3 contains 12 residues. CDR3 DNA sequence: TGTGCCAGCAGAGACGGTCGGCTTGAAGCTTTCTTT. Translating gives CASRDGRLEAFF.

The chain couples TRBV27 to TRBJ2-1; D remains unclear. Germline CDR1 reads MNHEY; CDR2 reads SMNVEV (reference sequence). V was pared by 5 bases and J by 2 bases, with 13 bases between. The CDR3 totals 15 residues. In nucleotides, the CDR3 is TGTGCCAGCAGTCGTCAGCCTTCCCCCTACAATGAGCAGTTCTTC. It translates to CASSRQPSPYNEQFF.

The J gene is TRBJ2-4, the V gene TRBV27, with D maybe TRBD1 (6 bases). Germline V gene data show CDR1 as MNHEY and CDR2 as SMNVEV (reference sequence). V was clipped by 6 bases and J by 8 bases, with 20 bases between them. The CDR3 contains 15 residues. CDR3 nucleotides: TGTGCCAGCAGCGCCCCCCGGGGACACGGGGACATTCAGTACTTC. Residues: CASSAPRGHGDIQYF.

This clone appeared a few times. The chain couples TRBV7-9 to TRBJ2-7; tentatively, D is TRBD1 (5 bases). The CDR3 loop spans 13 amino acids. Germline values: CDR1 SEHNR, CDR2 FQNEAQ (reference sequence). V lost 2 bases, J lost 6 bases, and 11 bases lay in between. This chain's CDR3 is CASSLQGSGEQYF. The CDR3 DNA follows: TGTGCCAGCAGCTTACAGGGAAGTGGCGAGCAGTACTTC. The full variable domain, with the rest looked up from reference TRBV7-9 and TRBJ2-7, is DTGVSQNPRHKITKRGQNVTFRCDPISEHNRLYWYRQTLGQGPEFLTYFQNEAQLEKSRLLSDRFSAERPKGSFSTLEIQRTEQGDSAMYLCASSLQGSGEQYFGPGTRLTVT.

This sequence joins TRBV18 and TRBJ2-1; TRBD2 aligns across 12 bases. Germline assignment: CDR1 KGHSH and CDR2 LQKENI. J lost 9 bases, V lost 0 bases, and 6 bases had no gene match. The CDR3 consists of 16 residues. The CDR3 DNA sequence: TGTGCCAGCTCACCACCGTGGACTAGCGGGATAGGTGAGCAGTTCTTC. It is translated as CASSPPWTSGIGEQFF.

There are a few counts of this clone. The rearrangement joins TRBV7-9 to TRBJ1-5; no firm D call. Trimming cost V 0 bases and J 9 bases, with 6 bases left between them. Germline CDR1 SEHNR, CDR2 FQNEAQ (reference sequence). The CDR3 runs 12 residues. DNA for the CDR3: TGTGCCAGCAGCTTAGCGGGTAGGCCCCAGCATTTT. Translation: CASSLAGRPQHF.

This clone was seen a single time. The V gene is TRBV28, the J gene TRBJ2-5; 8 bases line up with TRBD2. This CDR3 contains 15 residues. Trimming at V came to 3 bases and at J to 5 bases, leaving 8 bases not matched to a gene. CDR1 MDHEN and CDR2 SYDVKM come from the germline V gene. The CDR3 spells CASSFGSGTRETQYF. The CDR3 DNA reads as TGTGCCAGCAGTTTCGGTAGCGGGACCCGGGAGACCCAGTACTTC.

V usage is TRBV7-9 and J usage is TRBJ2-3; D may be TRBD2 (6 bases). CDR3 size: 15 residues. Germline CDR1 and CDR2: SEHNR and FQNEAQ (reference sequence). Trimming pared 1 base from V and 2 bases from J, leaving 10 bases between. The CDR3 coding sequence is TGTGCCAGCAGCTTAGTGGGACTTTTCACAGATACGCAGTATTTT. Its translation: CASSLVGLFTDTQYF.

The gene calls are TRBV13 and TRBJ2-7; 9 bases are shared with TRBD1. V shed 5 bases, J shed 4 bases, and the junction held 6 bases outside the gene matches. Germline V gives CDR1 PRHDT, CDR2 FYEKMQ (reference sequence). The CDR3 extends over 14 amino acids. CDR3 nucleotides: TGTGCCAGCAGCGCCGGGACAGGGCGGTACGAGCAGTACTTC. Its translation: CASSAGTGRYEQYF.

In its sample, this clone was seen a few times. The chain's CDR3 is CASSDSGDTGELFF. The DNA of the CDR3 is TGTGCCAGCAGTGACTCAGGGGACACCGGGGAGCTGTTTTTT. This rearrangement joins TRBV6-4 to TRBJ2-2; tentatively, D is TRBD1 (5 bases). The germline V and J ends were trimmed by 0 bases and 3 bases, with 5 bases remaining between them. Germline values: CDR1 MRHNA, CDR2 SNTAGT. CDR3 length equals 14 residues.

The chain combines TRBV5-5 with TRBJ2-2; no reliable D call. Germline V gene lookup returns CDR1 SGHKS and CDR2 YYEKEE (reference sequence). V lost 0 bases and J lost 2, with 11 bases in between. This CDR3 spans 16 amino acids. The CDR3 DNA reads TGTGCCAGCAGCTTGGGGGCTTCCCCTAACACCGGGGAGCTGTTTTTT. Amino acid sequence: CASSLGASPNTGELFF.

Only a few counts were recorded for this clone. J is TRBJ1-2 and V is TRBV27; D is unclear. Trimming cost V 2 bases and J 4 bases, with 14 bases left between them. The germline V gene encodes CDR1 MNHEY and CDR2 SMNVEV (reference sequence). The length of the CDR3 is 15 residues. The DNA for the CDR3 is TGTGCCAGCAGTTTAACGTCCGGGCGGCTCTATGGCTACACCTTC. Translation: CASSLTSGRLYGYTF.

The gene calls are TRBV6-1 and TRBJ1-2; TRBD1 is a possible D gene (5 bases). The CDR3 has 15 residues. Germline values: CDR1 MNHNS, CDR2 SASEGT. Trimming stripped 3 bases from V and 4 bases from J, with 15 bases between. The CDR3 region is CASSDKTAGGYGYTF. CDR3 coding DNA: TGTGCCAGCAGTGATAAGACAGCCGGGGGCTATGGCTACACCTTC.